This T cell receptor beta chain was identified in a study of blood T cell repertoires in COVID-19. Study information: Acute and convalescent COVID-19 specimens originated in the United States, Italy and Spain. PBMCs, B-cell-depleted T cells, or T cells were the source of the cDNA or gDNA that made up the material.

As originally analysed: Estimation of nucleated cell counts was performed using reference gene primer amplification. Measured with immunoSEQ multiplex PCR; TCRdb has only the in-frame clones, and not every one. D and trimming were read from the DNA, whereas the V and J calls and clone size are those reported in that table. Among 200,000 to 300,000 clones listed, about 83% were seen once. The sample comprised peripheral blood. This TCR came from a man in his forties or fifties with acute or convalescent COVID-19.

CDR3 sequence (DNA): TGTGCCAGCAGCTTGGGAGGATACTACTCCTCATCCTACGAGCAGTACTTC. Translating it yields CASSLGGYYSSSYEQYF. This chain joins TRBV5-4 and TRBJ2-7; D uncertain. This CDR3 has 17 amino acids. The V and J ends lost 0 bases and 1 base respectively, with 17 bases between them. Germline V gives CDR1 SGHNT, CDR2 YYREEE (reference sequence).